This TCR beta chain was profiled in a study of blood T cell repertoires in COVID-19. Study as a whole: Nucleic acid was either cDNA or gDNA, and it came from T cells, B-cell-depleted T cells, or PBMCs.

With 1 base clipped from V and 6 bases from J, the junction kept 5 bases outside the gene matches. The CDR3 runs to 14 residues. Germline CDR1 reads MNHNS; CDR2 reads SASEGT. Clones were read by immunoSEQ multiplex PCR, and TCRdb kept only the in-frame ones, dropping some. Of about 88,000 clones listed, roughly 89% are singletons. Sample: peripheral blood. The chain couples TRBV6-1 to TRBJ2-7; 8 bases are a match to TRBD2. The sequence was collected from a woman aged 55-70 years with COVID-19, enrolled during active disease. DNA of the CDR3: TGTGCCAGCAGTGAAGGACCGGGGGGGGGCGAGCAGTACTTC. This gives the protein CASSEGPGGGEQYF.